Sequencing of this T cell receptor (beta chain) was carried out in a study of blood T cell repertoires in COVID-19. Study-wide context: T cells, B-cell-depleted T cells, or PBMCs supplied cDNA or gDNA.

V was pared by 5 bases and J by 4 bases, with 3 bases of the junction left unmatched. The CDR3 extends over 13 amino acids. Germline V CDR1 and CDR2: LGHNT, FRNRAP. The table came from immunoSEQ multiplex PCR; TCRdb's copy has only in-frame clones and leaves some out. The repertoire holds approximately 140,000 clones, with about four fifths as singletons. Sequencing was done on a sample of peripheral blood. V usage is TRBV12-5 and J usage is TRBJ1-1, with TRBD1 matching over 8 bases. The clonotype comes from a human donor with acute or convalescent COVID-19. The donor label of this sample is uncertain. The CDR3 DNA reads as TGTGCTAGTGGTCCGGACAGGGCCACTGAAGCTTTCTTT. This translates into CASGPDRATEAFF.